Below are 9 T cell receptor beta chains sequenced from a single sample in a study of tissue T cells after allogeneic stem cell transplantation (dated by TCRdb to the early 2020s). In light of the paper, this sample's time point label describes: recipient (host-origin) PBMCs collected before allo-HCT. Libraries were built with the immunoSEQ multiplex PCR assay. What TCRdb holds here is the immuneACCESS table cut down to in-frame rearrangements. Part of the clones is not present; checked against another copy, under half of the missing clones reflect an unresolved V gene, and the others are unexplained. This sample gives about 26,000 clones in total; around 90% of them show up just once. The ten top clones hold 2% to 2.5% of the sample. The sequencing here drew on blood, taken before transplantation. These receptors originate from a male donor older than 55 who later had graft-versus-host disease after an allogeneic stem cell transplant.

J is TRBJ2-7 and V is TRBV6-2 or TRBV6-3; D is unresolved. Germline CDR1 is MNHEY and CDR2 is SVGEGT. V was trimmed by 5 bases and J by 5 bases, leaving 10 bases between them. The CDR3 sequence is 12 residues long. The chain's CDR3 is CASSHGHDEQYF. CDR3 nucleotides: TGTGCCAGCAGTCACGGGCACGACGAGCAGTACTTC.

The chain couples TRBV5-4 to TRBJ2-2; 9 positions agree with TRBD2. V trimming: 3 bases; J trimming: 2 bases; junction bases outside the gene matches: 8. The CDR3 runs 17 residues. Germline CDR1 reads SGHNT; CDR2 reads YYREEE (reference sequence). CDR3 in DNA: TGTGCCAGCAGCTCGGGGGCTAGCGGGACTAACACCGGGGAGCTGTTTTTT. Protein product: CASSSGASGTNTGELFF.

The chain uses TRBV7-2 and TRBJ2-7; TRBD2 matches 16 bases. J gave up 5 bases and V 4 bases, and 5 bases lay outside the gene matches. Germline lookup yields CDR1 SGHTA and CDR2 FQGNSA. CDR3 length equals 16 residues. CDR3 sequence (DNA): TGTGCCAGCAGCTCGGGACTAGCGGGAGGGATCGACGAGCAGTACTTC. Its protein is CASSSGLAGGIDEQYF.

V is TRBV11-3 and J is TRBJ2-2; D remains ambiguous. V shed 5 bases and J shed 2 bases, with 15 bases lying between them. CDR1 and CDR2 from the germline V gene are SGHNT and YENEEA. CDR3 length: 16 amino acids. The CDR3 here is CASSPATRINTGELFF. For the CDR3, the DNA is TGTGCCAGCAGCCCGGCGACGCGGATCAACACCGGGGAGCTGTTTTTT.

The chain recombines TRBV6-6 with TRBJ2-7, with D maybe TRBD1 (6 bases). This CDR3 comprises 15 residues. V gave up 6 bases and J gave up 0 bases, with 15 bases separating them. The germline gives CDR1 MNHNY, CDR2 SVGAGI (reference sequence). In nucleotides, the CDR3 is TGTGCCAGCAGGATCCATACAGGGAGCTCCTACGAGCAGTACTTC. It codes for CASRIHTGSSYEQYF.

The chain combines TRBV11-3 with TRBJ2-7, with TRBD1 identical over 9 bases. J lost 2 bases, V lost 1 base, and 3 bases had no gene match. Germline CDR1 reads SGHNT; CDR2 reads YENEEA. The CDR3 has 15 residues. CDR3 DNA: TGTGCCAGCAGCTTAGCGGGACAGGGAACCTACGAGCAGTACTTC. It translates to CASSLAGQGTYEQYF.

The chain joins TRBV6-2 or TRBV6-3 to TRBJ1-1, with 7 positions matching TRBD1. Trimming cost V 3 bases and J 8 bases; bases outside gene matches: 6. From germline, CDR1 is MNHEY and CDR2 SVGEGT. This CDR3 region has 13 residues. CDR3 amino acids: CASSYIPGQEAFF. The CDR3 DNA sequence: TGTGCCAGCAGTTATATTCCGGGACAGGAAGCTTTCTTT.

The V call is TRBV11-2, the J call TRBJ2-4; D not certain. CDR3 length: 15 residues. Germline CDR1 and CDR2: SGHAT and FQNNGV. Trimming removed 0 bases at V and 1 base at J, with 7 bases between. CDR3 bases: TGTGCCAGCAGCTTAGAGCTTCTGGCCAAAAACATTCAGTACTTC. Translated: CASSLELLAKNIQYF.

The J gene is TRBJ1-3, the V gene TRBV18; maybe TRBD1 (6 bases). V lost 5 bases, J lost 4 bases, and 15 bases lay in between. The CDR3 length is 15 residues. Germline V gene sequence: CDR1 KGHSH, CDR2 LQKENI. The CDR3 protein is CASSSFQGTGNTIYF. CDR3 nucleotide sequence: TGTGCCAGCTCATCCTTCCAGGGGACCGGAAACACCATATATTTT.